This T cell receptor (beta chain) came from a study of blood T cell repertoires in COVID-19. In the study overall: COVID-19 samples from acute and convalescent phases originated in the United States, Italy and Spain. The cDNA or gDNA used as material had been derived from T cells, B-cell-depleted T cells, or PBMCs.

V shed 2 bases, J shed 7 bases, and the junction held 5 bases outside the gene matches. CDR1 is MDHEN, CDR2 SYDVKM, per germline. The CDR3 totals 14 residues. Study processing details: Reference gene primers were amplified, and this amplification served to estimate nucleated cell counts. Profiled with immunoSEQ multiplex PCR; TCRdb holds only in-frame clones, not every one. V and J calls and clone size are those listed in that table; D and trimming were worked out from the DNA. The data hold 97,000 or so clones, with approximately 80% observed a single time. The TCR originated in a man in his 60s with active or convalescent COVID-19. The V gene is TRBV28, the J gene TRBJ1-3; the match to TRBD1 covers 7 bases. Input material: peripheral blood. CDR3 region: CASSLADRPNTIYF. CDR3 bases: TGTGCCAGCAGTTTAGCGGACAGGCCGAACACCATATATTTT.